The 26 T cell receptor beta chains below all came from one sample that was sequenced in a study of CD8+ T cells in alopecia areata. Following RNA extraction, reverse transcription yielded cDNA that acted as the sequencing template. Assay: immunoSEQ multiplex PCR; the TCRdb copy retains only in-frame clones and omits some. Here the sample spans roughly 250,000 clones, roughly 69% being singletons. The source was CD4+ T cells sorted from blood, collected at week 0. The source is a human donor with alopecia areata.

The V and J genes are TRBV29-1 and TRBJ2-7; D is undetermined. The CDR3 runs 12 residues. Germline-derived CDR1 and CDR2 are SQVTM and ANQGSEA. V lost 6 bases, J lost 5 bases, and 14 bases lay in between. CDR3 DNA sequence: TGCAGCGTATCAGTGGGTAGGAACGAGCAGTACTTC. This encodes CSVSVGRNEQYF.

The CDR3 bases are TGCAGCGTTGAAGATACCGGACAGGGGACAGATACGCAGTATTTT. Amino acids: CSVEDTGQGTDTQYF. V and J are TRBV29-1 and TRBJ2-3, with 9 bases aligning to TRBD1. After removal of 0 bases from V and 3 bases from J, the junction contained 4 bases not matched to a gene. The germline V gene has CDR1 SQVTM and CDR2 ANQGSEA. This CDR3 has 15 residues.

CDR3 sequence reads: CASSELPQGVTDTQYF. CDR3 DNA: TGTGCCAGCAGCGAACTCCCACAGGGGGTCACAGATACGCAGTATTTT. The chain couples TRBV7-2 to TRBJ2-3, with TRBD1 matching over 8 bases. The CDR3 spans 16 residues. Germline loops: CDR1 SGHTA, CDR2 FQGNSA. The J segment lost 2 bases and the V segment lost 5 bases, leaving 9 bases of the junction unmatched. The full variable domain, in which reference TRBV7-2 and TRBJ2-3 provide the parts outside the CDR3, is GAGVSQSPSNKVTEKGKDVELRCDPISGHTALYWYRQSLGQGLEFLIYFQGNSAPDKSGLPSDRFSAERTGGSVSTLTIQRTQQEDSAVYLCASSELPQGVTDTQYFGPGTRLTVL.

This clone came up a few times. This chain links TRBV29-1 with TRBJ1-2, with D perhaps matching TRBD1 (6 bases). This CDR3 contains 13 residues. The germline V and J ends were trimmed by 4 bases and 4 bases, with 13 bases remaining between them. Germline V gene sequence: CDR1 SQVTM, CDR2 ANQGSEA. CDR3 coding DNA: TGCAGCGTTGGGGAGAGGGGGTTCTATGGCTACACCTTC. Translating it yields CSVGERGFYGYTF.

J is TRBJ2-3 and V is TRBV9; unclear D gene. In germline, CDR1 is SGDLS, CDR2 YYNGEE. CDR3 length equals 15 residues. V was pared by 8 bases and J by 0 bases, with 16 bases between. CDR3 loop: CASARQTTSTDTQYF. CDR3 in DNA: TGTGCCAGTGCCAGGCAGACAACTAGCACAGATACGCAGTATTTT.

This clone was observed a few times. The chain employs TRBV25-1 and TRBJ2-5; D is possibly TRBD2 (6 bases). There are 14 residues in the CDR3. Trimming stripped 3 bases from V and 5 bases from J, with 13 bases between. Germline V lookup: CDR1 MGHDK, CDR2 SYGVNS. This CDR3 is CASSEDTRGETQYF. CDR3 nucleotide sequence: TGTGCCAGCAGTGAGGACACCCGGGGGGAGACCCAGTACTTC.

This chain uses TRBV18 with TRBJ2-7, with D unresolved. Germline CDR1 reads KGHSH; CDR2 reads LQKENI. The CDR3 is 13 residues long. V was clipped by 0 bases and J by 4 bases, with 7 bases between them. CDR3 in amino acids: CASSPPSRYEQYF. The DNA of the CDR3 is TGTGCCAGCTCACCACCGTCCCGATACGAGCAGTACTTC. Using reference TRBV18 and TRBJ2-7 for the parts outside the CDR3, the full variable domain is NAGVMQNPRHLVRRRGQEARLRCSPMKGHSHVYWYRQLPEEGLKFMVYLQKENIIDESGMPKERFSAEFPKEGPSILRIQQVVRGDSAAYFCASSPPSRYEQYFGPGTRLTVT.

CDR3 loop: CASSFEKGGEKLFF. The CDR3 DNA sequence: TGTGCCAGCAGCTTTGAAAAAGGGGGTGAAAAACTGTTTTTT. This chain uses TRBV5-6 with TRBJ1-4; maybe TRBD1 (6 bases). The CDR3 runs to 14 residues. The V and J ends lost 2 bases and 7 bases respectively, with 12 bases between them. From germline, CDR1 is SGHDT and CDR2 YYEEEE.

The rearrangement joins TRBV7-8 to TRBJ1-2, with TRBD1 as a possible D gene (6 bases). Trimming cost V 5 bases and J 2 bases, with 9 bases left between them. Germline CDR1 reads SGHVS; CDR2 reads FQNEAQ. The CDR3 has 13 amino acids. CDR3 amino acids: CASSAQGNYGYTF. CDR3 nucleotide sequence: TGTGCCAGCAGCGCGCAGGGGAACTATGGCTACACCTTC.

This clone came up a few times. The CDR3 here is CAWSADRGNTEAFF. In DNA, the CDR3 is TGTGCCTGGAGTGCGGACAGGGGAAACACTGAAGCTTTCTTT. This chain joins TRBV30 and TRBJ1-1, with 9 bases identical to TRBD1. Trimming at V came to 1 base and at J to 2 bases, leaving 2 bases not matched to a gene. This CDR3 has 14 amino acids. CDR1 GTSNPN and CDR2 SVGIG come from the germline V gene (reference sequence). The full variable domain, in which reference TRBV30 and TRBJ1-1 provide the parts outside the CDR3, is SQTIHQWPATLVQPVGSPLSLECTVEGTSNPNLYWYRQAAGRGLQLLFYSVGIGQISSEVPQNLSASRPQDRQFILSSKKLLLSDSGFYLCAWSADRGNTEAFFGQGTRLTVV.

The chain links TRBV29-1 to TRBJ2-3, with 8 nucleotides matching TRBD2. Germline CDR1 SQVTM, CDR2 ANQGSEA. There are 13 residues in the CDR3. CDR3 bases: TGCACCTCTAGGGGACTAGAGGTTGGGACGCAGTATTTT. Amino acid sequence: CTSRGLEVGTQYF.

Remarks on this clone: Additional DNA sequences in this sample encode the identical CDR3. The rearrangement uses TRBV5-1 and TRBJ2-5; 7 nucleotides agree with TRBD1. The CDR3 loop spans 14 amino acids. V shed 4 bases and J 3 bases; nucleotides not matched to a gene: 6. Germline CDR1 and CDR2: SGHRS and YFSETQ. In DNA, the CDR3 is TGCGCCAGCAGCCCCAGGACAGGAGAAGAGACCCAGTACTTC. This codes for CASSPRTGEETQYF.

This clone was seen a few times. The chain carries TRBV6-5 and TRBJ2-2; D remains ambiguous. This CDR3 region has 13 residues. Trimming removed 0 bases at V and 1 base at J, with 0 bases between. Germline CDR1 and CDR2: MNHEY and SVGAGI. CDR3 sequence reads: CASSYSNTGELFF. Here the CDR3 DNA reads TGTGCCAGCAGTTACTCGAACACCGGGGAGCTGTTTTTT.

CDR3 sequence reads: CASSVLGYNEQFF. The CDR3 region has the DNA TGTGCCAGCAGTGTATTAGGGTACAATGAGCAGTTCTTC. This chain connects TRBV7-2 to TRBJ2-1; D not resolved. This CDR3 is built from 13 residues. The germline V gene encodes CDR1 SGHTA and CDR2 FQGNSA. The V end lost 6 bases, the J end lost 4 bases, and 10 bases lay between the germline ends.

The V call is TRBV30, the J call TRBJ1-2; D possibly corresponds to TRBD1 (6 bases). V was cut by 0 bases and J by 8 bases, with 13 bases left in between. Germline CDR1 GTSNPN, CDR2 SVGIG (reference sequence). This CDR3 contains 13 residues. CDR3 sequence reads: CAWSVLQGFGYTF. The CDR3, as DNA: TGTGCCTGGAGTGTACTACAGGGCTTCGGCTACACCTTC.

This clone was counted between two and nine times. The sample contains more than one DNA sequence encoding this CDR3. This sequence joins TRBV29-1 and TRBJ1-5; weak D call: TRBD1 (6 bases). Germline CDR1 is SQVTM and CDR2 is ANQGSEA. V was cut by 5 bases and J by 4 bases, with 12 bases left in between. The CDR3 totals 13 residues. The CDR3 nucleotides are TGCAGCGTTCAGGGACAAAGTAATCAGCCCCAGCATTTT. It translates to CSVQGQSNQPQHF.

This sequence joins TRBV29-1 and TRBJ1-1, with D hard to call. The germline V and J ends were trimmed by 7 bases and 4 bases, with 16 bases remaining between them. This CDR3 comprises 13 residues. Germline-derived CDR1 and CDR2 are SQVTM and ANQGSEA. This CDR3 reads CSAGATLGTEAFF. The CDR3 DNA is TGCAGCGCCGGCGCCACCCTGGGCACTGAAGCTTTCTTT.

The gene calls are TRBV4-2 and TRBJ2-7, with 8 nucleotides matching TRBD1. Trimming removed 2 bases from V and 0 bases from J; junction bases left unmatched: 9. Germline loops: CDR1 LGHNA, CDR2 YNFKEQ. CDR3 length: 17 amino acids. The CDR3 loop is CASSQLPIGTGSYEQYF. The CDR3 nucleotides are TGTGCCAGCAGCCAATTACCGATCGGGACAGGCTCCTACGAGCAGTACTTC.

The rearrangement joins TRBV6-1 to TRBJ1-5; TRBD1 matches at 9 bases. Germline V CDR1 and CDR2: MNHNS, SASEGT. The CDR3 has 18 amino acids. V was pared by 3 bases and J by 2 bases, with 11 bases of the junction left unmatched. This CDR3 is CASSDAGTGKIGNQPQHF. CDR3 DNA sequence: TGTGCCAGCAGTGACGCCGGGACAGGGAAGATCGGCAATCAGCCCCAGCATTTT.

The chain is built from TRBV9 and TRBJ2-5; no definite D call. CDR1 is SGDLS and CDR2 is YYNGEE in the germline V gene. With 0 bases removed from V and 4 bases from J, the gap between germline ends came to 10 bases. The CDR3 loop spans 14 amino acids. CDR3 DNA: TGTGCCAGCAGCGTAGGATACTCTCTAGAGACCCAGTACTTC. Translation: CASSVGYSLETQYF.

V usage is TRBV4-3 and J usage is TRBJ2-7; tentatively, D is TRBD2 (5 bases). V shed 3 bases and J shed 0 bases, with 12 bases lying between them. The CDR3 covers 15 residues. Germline-derived CDR1 and CDR2 are LGHNA and YSLEER. The CDR3 DNA sequence: TGCGCCAGCAGCCAGGAACGACTATACTCCTACGAGCAGTACTTC. This translates into CASSQERLYSYEQYF.

The genes are TRBV5-1 and TRBJ2-5, with D perhaps matching TRBD2 (6 bases). CDR1 is SGHRS, CDR2 YFSETQ, per germline. The CDR3 totals 15 residues. Trimming took off 5 bases at V and 7 bases at J, with 21 bases between the two ends. This CDR3 reads CASRDTGGRMLTQYF. CDR3 nucleotide sequence: TGCGCCAGCAGGGACACCGGGGGACGGATGTTGACCCAGTACTTC.

The chain joins TRBV7-8 to TRBJ2-1; 7 bases agree with TRBD2. CDR1 is SGHVS, CDR2 FQNEAQ, per germline. There are 16 residues in the CDR3. With 2 bases clipped from V and 3 bases from J, the junction kept 7 bases outside the gene matches. The CDR3 DNA reads as TGTGCCAGCAGCTTACAGGCGGCTAGCGGCTACAATGAGCAGTTCTTC. It is translated as CASSLQAASGYNEQFF.

This rearrangement joins TRBV30 to TRBJ1-1, with 7 bases aligning to TRBD1. CDR3 length equals 15 residues. The V gene end was trimmed by 5 bases and the J gene end by 0 bases; junction bases not matched to a gene: 9. CDR1 GTSNPN and CDR2 SVGIG come from the germline V gene (reference sequence). The chain's CDR3 is CAWHPGGLLNTEAFF. The CDR3 nucleotides are TGTGCCTGGCACCCAGGGGGGTTACTGAACACTGAAGCTTTCTTT.

This chain uses TRBV5-1 with TRBJ2-7; 10 bases align to TRBD1. Losses at the gene ends were 4 bases for V and 3 bases for J; bases not matched to a gene: 7. The CDR3 has 15 residues. Germline V gene sequence: CDR1 SGHRS, CDR2 YFSETQ. The CDR3 DNA is TGCGCCAGCAGCCAGGGGACAGGGGAGATCTACGAGCAGTACTTC. Protein sequence: CASSQGTGEIYEQYF.

V is TRBV20-1 and J is TRBJ2-4, with 7 nucleotides matching TRBD1. The germline gives CDR1 DFQATT, CDR2 SNEGSKA (reference sequence). With V trimmed by 5 bases and J by 8 bases, 3 bases remained unmatched. The CDR3 has 11 amino acids. In DNA form, the CDR3 reads TGCAGTGCTCCAGGGGGAGACATTCAGTACTTC. It translates to CSAPGGDIQYF.